This entry lists 26 T cell receptor beta chains sequenced from one sample in a study of blood T cell repertoires in COVID-19. Measured with immunoSEQ multiplex PCR; TCRdb has only the in-frame clones, and not every one. The profile shows 350,000 or so clones, 85% to 90% of them singletons. What was sequenced was PBMCs or T cells enriched from blood (not recorded which). Receptor source: a woman younger than 45 who had been exposed to COVID-19.

V gene TRBV11-2 combines with J gene TRBJ2-1, with TRBD1 matching over 7 bases. The V gene's germline CDR1 is SGHAT and CDR2 FQNNGV. This CDR3 region has 15 residues. Unmatched junction bases numbered 5, after V lost 2 bases and J lost 4 bases. This chain's CDR3 is CASSLRGGGYNEQFF. DNA of the CDR3: TGTGCCAGCAGCTTAAGAGGGGGCGGTTACAATGAGCAGTTCTTC.

The chain is built from TRBV13 and TRBJ2-5; D gene uncertain. Germline assignment: CDR1 PRHDT and CDR2 FYEKMQ (reference sequence). The CDR3 covers 11 residues. V was clipped by 3 bases and J by 4 bases, with 3 bases between them. CDR3 bases: TGTGCCAGCAGCTTTAGAGAGACCCAGTACTTC. It specifies CASSFRETQYF.

The rearrangement uses TRBV19 and TRBJ2-7; 10 bases align to TRBD1. The V gene end was trimmed by 4 bases and the J gene end by 7 bases; junction bases not matched to a gene: 10. The germline V gene has CDR1 LNHDA and CDR2 SQIVND (reference sequence). The CDR3 contains 15 residues. CDR3 nucleotides: TGTGCCAGTAGTAAGCAATATGACAGGGGGCTTGAGCAGTACTTC. Translating gives CASSKQYDRGLEQYF.

The V call is TRBV3-1 (or the pseudogene TRBV3-2), the J call TRBJ2-7, with a possible D match to TRBD2 (6 bases). V lost 1 base and J 5 bases, leaving 12 bases between the germline ends. The CDR3 extends over 14 amino acids. Germline V gene data show CDR1 as LGHDT and CDR2 as YNNKEL (reference sequence). CDR3 in amino acids: CASSQGRALDEQYF. DNA of the CDR3: TGTGCCAGCAGCCAAGGGAGGGCCCTAGACGAGCAGTACTTC.

The genes are TRBV28 and TRBJ2-5, with 8 bases that match TRBD1. Germline loops: CDR1 MDHEN, CDR2 SYDVKM. V trimming: 3 bases; J trimming: 3 bases; junction bases outside the gene matches: 12. This CDR3 comprises 17 residues. CDR3 bases: TGTGCCAGCAGTTTTTTAGCCAGACAGGGGTCCGAAGAGACCCAGTACTTC. This codes for CASSFLARQGSEETQYF.

The rearrangement links TRBV24-1 to TRBJ1-2; 8 nucleotides match TRBD1. V shed 3 bases and J 8 bases; nucleotides not matched to a gene: 19. The V gene's germline CDR1 is KGHDR and CDR2 SFDVKD. The CDR3 has 18 amino acids. CDR3 residues: CATSDPGGTGQGKDGYTF. The CDR3 DNA reads as TGTGCCACCAGTGATCCCGGGGGCACCGGACAGGGAAAAGACGGCTACACCTTC.

The CDR3 DNA reads as TGTGCCAGTACCTCCGGGACAGGGGGGTACGAGCAGTACTTC. Residues: CASTSGTGGYEQYF. The genes are TRBV19 and TRBJ2-7; 11 bases match TRBD1. Germline values: CDR1 LNHDA, CDR2 SQIVND (reference sequence). The junction had 6 bases not matched to a gene; V was cut back by 7 bases and J by 4 bases. The CDR3 is 14 residues long.

The genes are TRBV7-9 and TRBJ1-1, with 12 bases that match TRBD1. Germline V gene data show CDR1 as SEHNR and CDR2 as FQNEAQ (reference sequence). The V gene end was trimmed by 5 bases and the J gene end by 10 bases; junction bases not matched to a gene: 11. The length of the CDR3 is 15 residues. The CDR3 loop is CASSPMPGTGGLAFF. The CDR3 nucleotides are TGTGCCAGCAGCCCAATGCCCGGGACAGGGGGCCTAGCTTTCTTT. The full variable domain, in which reference TRBV7-9 and TRBJ1-1 provide the parts outside the CDR3, is DTGVSQNPRHKITKRGQNVTFRCDPISEHNRLYWYRQTLGQGPEFLTYFQNEAQLEKSRLLSDRFSAERPKGSFSTLEIQRTEQGDSAMYLCASSPMPGTGGLAFFGQGTRLTVV.

The chain has TRBV27 and TRBJ1-5; 8 bases map to TRBD1. Germline V gene lookup returns CDR1 MNHEY and CDR2 SMNVEV (reference sequence). This CDR3 region has 14 residues. J lost 6 bases, V lost 9 bases, and 10 bases had no gene match. The CDR3 region is CASSPGQVSQPQHF. The DNA of the CDR3 is TGTGCCAGTTCCCCGGGACAGGTGAGTCAGCCCCAGCATTTT.

V gene TRBV28 combines with J gene TRBJ1-4, with TRBD1 matching 8 bases. With 2 bases clipped from V and 0 bases from J, the junction kept 5 bases outside the gene matches. The CDR3 length is 17 residues. CDR1 and CDR2 (germline): MDHEN, SYDVKM. The CDR3 coding sequence is TGTGCCAGCAGTTTAGCAGGGGGCTTCGCAACTAATGAAAAACTGTTTTTT. Protein sequence: CASSLAGGFATNEKLFF.

Here the CDR3 reads CASSSPRGEQYF. The CDR3 coding sequence is TGTGCCAGCAGCTCACCCCGGGGTGAGCAGTACTTC. The V call is TRBV28, the J call TRBJ2-7, with D perhaps matching TRBD2 (5 bases). The CDR3 sequence is 12 residues long. Germline-derived CDR1 and CDR2 are MDHEN and SYDVKM. V was pared by 6 bases and J by 7 bases, with 13 bases between.

The V gene is TRBV6-5, the J gene TRBJ2-1, with unresolved D. The CDR3 is 15 residues long. The V gene's germline CDR1 is MNHEY and CDR2 SVGAGI. The V end lost 5 bases, the J end lost 4 bases, and 15 bases lay between the germline ends. The CDR3 protein is CASSPQLRAYNEQFF. The CDR3 coding sequence is TGTGCCAGCAGTCCGCAACTTAGAGCTTACAATGAGCAGTTCTTC.

This clone has just a few counts. This chain links TRBV28 with TRBJ2-3; a possible D gene is TRBD2 (6 bases). The V gene lost 8 bases and the J gene lost 2 bases, with 11 bases spanning the gap. Germline loops: CDR1 MDHEN, CDR2 SYDVKM. This CDR3 spans 13 amino acids. The CDR3 here is CASYAGNTDTQYF. CDR3 sequence (DNA): TGTGCCAGCTACGCGGGGAACACAGATACGCAGTATTTT.

The chain carries TRBV28 and TRBJ2-1, with unresolved D. The length of the CDR3 is 13 residues. Trimming removed 3 bases at V and 6 bases at J, with 9 bases between. CDR1 and CDR2 from the germline V gene are MDHEN and SYDVKM. CDR3 nucleotide sequence: TGTGCCAGCAGTTTGACTGCATCCAATGAGCAGTTCTTC. Encoded protein: CASSLTASNEQFF.

This clone came up once. The chain carries TRBV5-1 and TRBJ1-5; TRBD1 agrees at 7 bases. Germline V gives CDR1 SGHRS, CDR2 YFSETQ. With 0 bases clipped from V and 8 bases from J, the junction kept 8 bases outside the gene matches. The CDR3 sequence is 15 residues long. CDR3 protein: CASSLAPGGKEPQHF. The CDR3 DNA follows: TGCGCCAGCAGCTTGGCGCCAGGGGGAAAAGAGCCCCAGCATTTT.

The chain joins TRBV5-5 to TRBJ1-2, with D possibly matching TRBD1 (5 bases). This CDR3 spans 12 amino acids. V was shortened by 4 bases and J by 4 bases, with 8 bases between the two germline ends. Per germline, CDR1 SGHKS and CDR2 YYEKEE (reference sequence). In DNA, the CDR3 is TGTGCCAGCAGCGACAGCTTCTATGGCTACACCTTC. It specifies CASSDSFYGYTF.

This chain joins TRBV28 and TRBJ1-6; no clear D. This CDR3 region has 15 residues. Germline V CDR1 and CDR2: MDHEN, SYDVKM. V lost 1 base, J lost 7 bases, and 11 bases lay in between. The DNA for the CDR3 is TGTGCCAGCAGTTTATTACGGGAGGAGAATTCACCCCTCCACTTT. Its protein is CASSLLREENSPLHF.

In DNA form, the CDR3 reads TGTGCCAGTAGTAACGCTGGGGGGATCAACGAGCAGTACTTC. Amino acid sequence: CASSNAGGINEQYF. The V call is TRBV19, the J call TRBJ2-7, with D perhaps TRBD2 (6 bases). The ends were cut back, 4 bases at V and 5 bases at J, with 15 bases in the middle. This CDR3 is built from 14 residues. Germline V lookup: CDR1 LNHDA, CDR2 SQIVND (reference sequence).

The chain carries TRBV28 and TRBJ2-3, with D perhaps TRBD2 (6 bases). V dropped 5 bases and J dropped 4 bases, with 13 bases sitting between them. CDR1 MDHEN and CDR2 SYDVKM come from the germline V gene. The CDR3 spans 14 residues. CDR3 sequence: CASSVTGAADTQYF. DNA of the CDR3: TGTGCCAGCAGTGTTACGGGAGCGGCAGATACGCAGTATTTT.

The gene calls are TRBV27 and TRBJ2-1; D is possibly TRBD2 (5 bases). The CDR3 extends over 15 amino acids. Per germline, CDR1 MNHEY and CDR2 SMNVEV (reference sequence). The V gene lost 2 bases and the J gene lost 7 bases, with 15 bases spanning the gap. CDR3 loop: CASSLEPRTVNEQFF. CDR3 nucleotides: TGTGCCAGCAGTTTAGAGCCCCGGACTGTTAATGAGCAGTTCTTC.

Only one count was recorded for this clone. This chain links TRBV9 with TRBJ1-2; 8 bases are a match to TRBD1. CDR1 SGDLS and CDR2 YYNGEE come from the germline V gene. CDR3 length equals 15 residues. V lost 3 bases to trimming and J lost 3 bases; unmatched junction nucleotides: 7. The CDR3 is CASSGHTGGDYGYTF. Written as DNA, the CDR3 is TGTGCCAGCAGCGGGCATACAGGGGGGGACTATGGCTACACCTTC. The full variable domain, completed using reference TRBV9 and TRBJ1-2, is DSGVTQTPKHLITATGQRVTLRCSPRSGDLSVYWYQQSLDQGLQFLIQYYNGEERAKGNILERFSAQQFPDLHSELNLSSLELGDSALYFCASSGHTGGDYGYTFGSGTRLTVV.

The chain couples TRBV2 to TRBJ1-1; possible D gene TRBD1, 6 bases. This CDR3 is 16 amino acids long. The germline V and J ends were trimmed by 0 bases and 4 bases, with 15 bases remaining between them. The V gene's germline CDR1 is SNHLY and CDR2 FYNNEI. CDR3 amino acids: CASSEARWGGGTEAFF. CDR3 in DNA: TGTGCCAGCAGTGAAGCGCGTTGGGGGGGCGGCACTGAAGCTTTCTTT.

A few counts support this clone. V usage is TRBV7-2 and J usage is TRBJ1-5; the match to TRBD1 covers 8 bases. This CDR3 contains 16 residues. Germline V CDR1 and CDR2: SGHTA, FQGNSA. V was clipped by 0 bases and J by 3 bases; unmatched bases: 4. Written as DNA, the CDR3 is TGTGCCAGCAGCTTAGCTGCAGGGGGCCCCAATCAGCCCCAGCATTTT. Amino acids: CASSLAAGGPNQPQHF.

The chain combines TRBV27 with TRBJ2-1, with 7 bases lining up with TRBD2. V lost 6 bases to trimming and J lost 10 bases; unmatched junction nucleotides: 15. Per germline, CDR1 MNHEY and CDR2 SMNVEV (reference sequence). The CDR3 is 15 residues long. The DNA for the CDR3 is TGTGCCAGCAGCGCCCTCCAGCGGGAAGGGTACGAGCAGTTCTTC. Translation gives CASSALQREGYEQFF.

The chain recombines TRBV7-9 with TRBJ2-1; perhaps TRBD2 as D (5 bases). The CDR3 sequence is 15 residues long. V gave up 5 bases and J gave up 1 base, with 12 bases separating them. Germline lookup yields CDR1 SEHNR and CDR2 FQNEAQ (reference sequence). CDR3 sequence (DNA): TGTGCCAGCAGCCCTTCGGAGGTATCCTACAATGAGCAGTTCTTC. Protein: CASSPSEVSYNEQFF. Full variable domain (rest looked up from reference TRBV7-9 and TRBJ2-1): DTGVSQNPRHKITKRGQNVTFRCDPISEHNRLYWYRQTLGQGPEFLTYFQNEAQLEKSRLLSDRFSAERPKGSFSTLEIQRTEQGDSAMYLCASSPSEVSYNEQFFGPGTRLTVL.

The chain uses TRBV24-1 and TRBJ2-3; tentative D call: TRBD2 (7 bases). With 4 bases removed from V and 2 bases from J, the gap between germline ends came to 18 bases. Germline assignment: CDR1 KGHDR and CDR2 SFDVKD. CDR3 length: 17 residues. The CDR3 DNA is TGTGCCACCAGTGACCCCGGGGGCGGGAGTTACACAGATACGCAGTATTTT. It yields the protein CATSDPGGGSYTDTQYF.